Listed here are 23 T cell receptor beta chains from one sample, sequenced in a study of human thymus T cells. Thymus was obtained from resections taken during corrective heart surgery. Clones were read by immunoSEQ multiplex PCR, and TCRdb kept only the in-frame ones, dropping some. The sample contains around 120,000 clones, about 93% of which appear only once. Sequencing was carried out using thymus tissue. The source of these receptors is a boy less than two years old with a congenital heart defect but otherwise immunologically healthy.

V usage is TRBV4-3 and J usage is TRBJ2-7; 8 bases are a match to TRBD1. CDR1 and CDR2 from the germline V gene are LGHNA and YSLEER. The CDR3 has 13 amino acids. J gave up 2 bases and V 4 bases, and 1 base lay outside the gene matches. As DNA, the CDR3 is TGCGCCAGCAGCCTGGACAGGGCCTACGAGCAGTACTTC. It specifies CASSLDRAYEQYF.

CDR3 in amino acids: CASSTDLGQGKGYTF. In nucleotides, the CDR3 is TGTGCCAGTAGTACCGACCTTGGACAGGGTAAAGGCTACACCTTC. The rearrangement uses TRBV19 and TRBJ1-2; 8 bases are a match to TRBD1. Trimming removed 4 bases from V and 8 bases from J; junction bases left unmatched: 12. The CDR3 is made up of 15 amino acids. Germline V gives CDR1 LNHDA, CDR2 SQIVND (reference sequence).

In this sample, this clone turned up once. The chain couples TRBV19 to TRBJ2-6, with a weak D call TRBD2 (6 bases). With 1 base removed from V and 2 bases from J, the gap between germline ends came to 9 bases. This CDR3 is 16 amino acids long. Germline CDR1 LNHDA, CDR2 SQIVND (reference sequence). CDR3 residues: CASSIGGVPGANVLTF. CDR3 coding DNA: TGTGCCAGTAGTATAGGCGGGGTACCTGGGGCCAACGTCCTGACTTTC.

The rearrangement links TRBV7-6 to TRBJ1-5; maybe TRBD1 (5 bases). Looked up from germline, CDR1 is SGHVS and CDR2 is FNYEAQ. The CDR3 has 13 residues. The V end lost 1 base, the J end lost 9 bases, and 10 bases lay between the germline ends. The CDR3 sequence is CASSLGPGRPQHF. The CDR3 DNA reads as TGTGCCAGCAGCTTAGGCCCAGGGCGGCCCCAGCATTTT.

This clone was observed a single time. This sequence joins TRBV14 and TRBJ1-4, with D unresolved. Per the germline V gene, CDR1 is SGHDN and CDR2 is FVKESK. The CDR3 runs to 13 residues. V lost 9 bases to trimming and J lost 0 bases, with 8 bases between them. The CDR3 loop is CASHSSTNEKLFF. CDR3 nucleotide sequence: TGTGCCAGTCACAGCTCAACTAATGAAAAACTGTTTTTT.

The chain is built from TRBV30 and TRBJ2-7; either TRBD1 or TRBD2 may fit D (5 bases each). The CDR3 contains 13 residues. Germline CDR1 reads GTSNPN; CDR2 reads SVGIG (reference sequence). Between the trimmed V and J ends, which lost 3 bases and 4 bases, there was a span of 13 bases. CDR3 coding DNA: TGTGCCTGGAGAAGAGGGGCCAGTTACGAGCAGTACTTC. Its translation is CAWRRGASYEQYF.

The V gene is TRBV19, the J gene TRBJ2-4, with a tentative D call TRBD1 (6 bases). V lost 5 bases and J lost 2, with 13 bases in between. The germline V gene has CDR1 LNHDA and CDR2 SQIVND (reference sequence). The CDR3 runs to 15 residues. CDR3 nucleotides: TGTGCCAGTAGTCTCCACAGGGAGACCAAAAACATTCAGTACTTC. Its protein product is CASSLHRETKNIQYF.

The V and J genes are TRBV5-6 and TRBJ2-5; D is unresolved. The V end was cut by 3 bases, the J end by 5 bases, with 11 bases between. The CDR3 is 13 residues long. From germline, CDR1 is SGHDT and CDR2 YYEEEE. CDR3 in amino acids: CASSSGLGETQYF. CDR3 sequence (DNA): TGTGCCAGCAGCTCCGGTCTCGGGGAGACCCAGTACTTC.

In this sample, this clone turned up once. The V call is TRBV5-1, the J call TRBJ1-6; D is perhaps TRBD1 (6 bases). The germline gives CDR1 SGHRS, CDR2 YFSETQ. The CDR3 extends over 14 amino acids. V was shortened by 1 base and J by 7 bases, with 9 bases between the two germline ends. The DNA of the CDR3 is TGCGCCAGCAGCTTGCAGGGGACGAATTCACCCCTCCACTTT. Translated, it gives CASSLQGTNSPLHF. The whole variable domain, remainder taken from reference TRBV5-1 and TRBJ1-6, is KAGVTQTPRYLIKTRGQQVTLSCSPISGHRSVSWYQQTPGQGLQFLFEYFSETQRNKGNFPGRFSGRQFSNSRSEMNVSTLELGDSALYLCASSLQGTNSPLHFGNGTRLTVT.

This clone was recorded only once. The V gene is TRBV4-3, the J gene TRBJ2-1; 7 nucleotides match TRBD2. The CDR3 has 18 amino acids. Germline V gene sequence: CDR1 LGHNA, CDR2 YSLEER. Trimming at V came to 5 bases and at J to 0 bases, leaving 13 bases not matched to a gene. CDR3 sequence (DNA): TGCGCCAGCAGCTCGGGTCTCGGGGCGGGAGTCTCCTACAATGAGCAGTTCTTC. Encoded protein: CASSSGLGAGVSYNEQFF.

This sequence joins TRBV7-2 and TRBJ2-3; the D gene is possibly TRBD2 (7 bases). V was clipped by 5 bases and J by 2 bases, with 14 bases between them. The CDR3 is made up of 15 amino acids. CDR1 and CDR2 from the germline V gene are SGHTA and FQGNSA. The CDR3 here is CASSPGGAATDTQYF. Here the CDR3 DNA reads TGTGCCAGCAGCCCTGGGGGGGCGGCCACAGATACGCAGTATTTT.

The V and J genes are TRBV6-1 and TRBJ1-2, with D possibly TRBD1 on 5 matching bases. V was cut by 6 bases and J by 7 bases, with 18 bases left in between. CDR3 length: 14 residues. Germline loops: CDR1 MNHNS, CDR2 SASEGT. CDR3 nucleotide sequence: TGTGCCAGCAGCCGAAGACAAGGGGCGCGTGGCTACACCTTC. This codes for CASSRRQGARGYTF.

The chain links TRBV4-3 to TRBJ1-2, with D unresolved. The ends were cut back, 3 bases at V and 4 bases at J, with 15 bases in the middle. The CDR3 has 15 amino acids. Germline-derived CDR1 and CDR2 are LGHNA and YSLEER. The CDR3 nucleotides are TGCGCCAGCAGCCAGGCCTGGGAGGTACTCTATGGCTACACCTTC. This codes for CASSQAWEVLYGYTF.

The rearrangement uses TRBV7-9 and TRBJ2-7; D is tentatively TRBD1 or TRBD2 (5 bases each). Germline V gene sequence: CDR1 SEHNR, CDR2 FQNEAQ (reference sequence). This CDR3 has 15 residues. The V gene lost 1 base and the J gene lost 2 bases, with 12 bases spanning the gap. CDR3 in DNA: TGTGCCAGCAGCTTAGAGGGCCGGGGCCCCTACGAGCAGTACTTC. It yields the protein CASSLEGRGPYEQYF.

The chain couples TRBV27 to TRBJ2-2; D gene ambiguous. There are 15 residues in the CDR3. Trimming took off 6 bases at V and 7 bases at J, with 18 bases between the two ends. CDR1 MNHEY and CDR2 SMNVEV come from the germline V gene (reference sequence). DNA for the CDR3: TGTGCCAGCAGCCAAAACCCGGGCTTTCTCGGGGAGCTGTTTTTT. Protein product: CASSQNPGFLGELFF.

The chain combines TRBV15 with TRBJ1-5, with 7 bases matching TRBD1. The CDR3 is 14 amino acids. V lost 2 bases, J lost 6 bases, and 4 bases stayed unmatched. Germline V gene data show CDR1 as LNHNV and CDR2 as YYDKDF (reference sequence). CDR3 in DNA: TGTGCCACCAGCAGATCCTCAGGGGGTCAGCCCCAGCATTTT. Its translation is CATSRSSGGQPQHF.

In its sample, this clone was seen a few times. This chain links TRBV28 with TRBJ1-6; no reliable D call. CDR1 and CDR2 (germline): MDHEN, SYDVKM. CDR3 length: 14 amino acids. Trimming cost V 7 bases and J 10 bases, with 17 bases left between them. CDR3 DNA sequence: TGTGCCAGCACCTTTGGATGGACGGTCTCACCCCTCCACTTT. Translated: CASTFGWTVSPLHF.

The V and J genes are TRBV6-5 and TRBJ2-7; perhaps TRBD2 as D (5 bases). Trimming pared 6 bases from V and 3 bases from J, leaving 12 bases between. The germline V gene encodes CDR1 MNHEY and CDR2 SVGAGI. The CDR3 contains 13 residues. The CDR3 nucleotides are TGTGCCAGCAGGCGGACTCACAACTACGAGCAGTACTTC. Amino acid sequence: CASRRTHNYEQYF.

The chain's CDR3 is CASSLDLPGDTQYF. CDR3 DNA: TGCGCCAGCAGCTTGGACCTACCTGGAGATACGCAGTATTTT. The J gene is TRBJ2-3, the V gene TRBV5-1; D gene ambiguous. Germline V gene data show CDR1 as SGHRS and CDR2 as YFSETQ. The CDR3 has 14 residues. V was clipped by 0 bases and J by 5 bases, with 10 bases between them. The entire variable domain, with the rest obtained from reference TRBV5-1 and TRBJ2-3, is as follows: KAGVTQTPRYLIKTRGQQVTLSCSPISGHRSVSWYQQTPGQGLQFLFEYFSETQRNKGNFPGRFSGRQFSNSRSEMNVSTLELGDSALYLCASSLDLPGDTQYFGPGTRLTVL.

The rearrangement uses TRBV11-3 and TRBJ2-1; TRBD1 might be the D (6 bases). The CDR3 is made up of 14 amino acids. Germline V lookup: CDR1 SGHNT, CDR2 YENEEA. V shed 5 bases and J shed 6 bases, with 14 bases lying between them. The CDR3 loop is CASSPTGSTNEQFF. In nucleotides, the CDR3 is TGTGCCAGCAGCCCGACAGGAAGCACCAATGAGCAGTTCTTC.

The CDR3 bases are TGTGCCATCAGTGAGTCGACTCAAGGGTACCCCTATAATTCACCCCTCCACTTT. Its protein product is CAISESTQGYPYNSPLHF. V is TRBV10-3 and J is TRBJ1-6; D remains ambiguous. Trimming removed 0 bases from V and 2 bases from J, with 14 bases in between. In germline, CDR1 is ENHRY, CDR2 SYGVKD. The CDR3 consists of 18 residues.

The CDR3 loop reads CASSQGGRQPQHF. In nucleotides, the CDR3 is TGCGCCAGCAGCCAGGGAGGGCGGCAGCCCCAGCATTTT. The rearrangement uses TRBV4-3 and TRBJ1-5; D gene uncertain. The CDR3 covers 13 residues. With 3 bases removed from V and 7 bases from J, the gap between germline ends came to 10 bases. Germline assignment: CDR1 LGHNA and CDR2 YSLEER.

The chain combines TRBV7-9 with TRBJ2-1, with 9 positions matching TRBD2. The junction had 5 bases not matched to a gene; V was cut back by 1 base and J by 7 bases. Germline lookup yields CDR1 SEHNR and CDR2 FQNEAQ (reference sequence). The CDR3 is 15 residues long. In DNA form, the CDR3 reads TGTGCCAGCAGCTTAGGCGGGGGGGCCAGGAATGAGCAGTTCTTC. Its translation is CASSLGGGARNEQFF.